This TCR beta chain was profiled in a study of cytomegalovirus exposure and HLA in healthy donors. Study-wide results and caveats: The study reported that TCR beta sequences accurately predicted HLA-A and HLA-B alleles in most subjects.

The CDR3 sequence is 14 residues long. Germline CDR1 SGHNT, CDR2 YYREEE (reference sequence). J was trimmed by 5 bases and V by 4 bases; bases with no gene match: 2. Both 60 Vbeta primers and 13 Jbeta primers went into the PCR. This table comes from immunoSEQ multiplex PCR, and its TCRdb copy is limited to in-frame clones, with some not included. The table shows 110,000 to 150,000 clones, with 75% to 90% occurring only once. Worth noting for this clone: The antigen is undetermined.

The chain is built from TRBV5-4 and TRBJ1-4; 10 nucleotides line up with TRBD1. The TCR sequence derives from a female donor in good health and CMV-seronegative. The sample was PBMCs. The CDR3 sequence is CASSLDRGNEKLFF. The CDR3 DNA reads as TGTGCCAGCAGCCTGGACAGGGGGAATGAAAAACTGTTTTTT.